This TCR beta chain comes out of a study of blood T cell repertoires in COVID-19. The method was immunoSEQ multiplex PCR; TCRdb's version includes in-frame clones alone and lacks a portion of them. The sample shows some 160,000 clones, around 87% of them seen only once. This TCR was sampled from a woman of 80 years or more with COVID-19, enrolled during active disease. Sequences were obtained from peripheral blood.

The CDR3 is CASSISGTRDEQYF. The CDR3 nucleotides are TGCGCCAGCAGCATCTCCGGGACTAGAGACGAGCAGTACTTC. The chain couples TRBV5-1 to TRBJ2-7; 8 bases line up with TRBD2. The V segment lost 4 bases and the J segment 5 bases; nucleotides outside the gene matches: 8. Germline CDR1 reads SGHRS; CDR2 reads YFSETQ. The length of the CDR3 is 14 residues.